This T cell receptor (beta chain) was sequenced in a study of shared clonotypes between healthy human individuals. This CDR3 comprises 13 residues. V lost 4 bases, J lost 5 bases, and 4 bases stayed unmatched. From germline, CDR1 is SSHAT and CDR2 FNYEAQ (reference sequence). It was 150 to 250 ng DNA, some 30,000 T cell genomes, that sorted-subset replicate PCRs used. The authors' processing: From ImmunoSEQ came sequences covering only the junction and carrying no quality scores, so filtering differed. The protocol was immunoSEQ multiplex PCR, while the TCRdb copy is restricted to in-frame clones and leaves out a portion. V and J calls and clone size are given by that table; D and trimming were obtained from the DNA. This sample has roughly 680,000 clones, with roughly 72% found just once. Study findings and constraints: It was expected that sequencing depth would affect clonotype sharing among donors.

On this clone itself: Its antigen is currently unknown.

V usage is TRBV7-7 and J usage is TRBJ1-1, with 7 nucleotides matching TRBD1. The sample comprised memory CD4+ T cells sorted from blood. Indicated subset: CD45RA-negative fraction. The clonotype originates from a woman aged 25 to 39 in good health. This chain's CDR3 is CASSSNRGTEAFF. The DNA for the CDR3 is TGTGCCAGCAGCTCCAACAGGGGAACTGAAGCTTTCTTT.